Included here is one TCR beta chain sequence, with context. Frequency alone marks this clonotype as large (0.1 to 1%); no count is stored. Its antigen is currently not known. The sample belongs to a study of diagnostic markers for celiac disease (TCRdb year 2020). Data came from an Illumina MiSeq. Based on TCRdb reprocessing of the reads, there is one entry per CDR3 protein sequence, and DNA is missing. The sample's records list over a thousand distinct CDR3 sequences. Of the sample, roughly 15% falls within the top ten clones. The CDR3 sequence holds 14 residues, the cysteine and phenylalanine included. No DNA sequence is on record. For CDR1 and CDR2, the germline V gene lists ENHRY and SYGVKD.

Input material: either unsorted cells or a sorted T cell fraction (not recorded which). The chain joins TRBV10-3 to TRBJ1-5; TCRdb's D gene call, TRBD1, goes unchecked for lack of DNA. The receptor comes from a human donor. The CDR3 corresponds to CAISDQGGNQPQHF.